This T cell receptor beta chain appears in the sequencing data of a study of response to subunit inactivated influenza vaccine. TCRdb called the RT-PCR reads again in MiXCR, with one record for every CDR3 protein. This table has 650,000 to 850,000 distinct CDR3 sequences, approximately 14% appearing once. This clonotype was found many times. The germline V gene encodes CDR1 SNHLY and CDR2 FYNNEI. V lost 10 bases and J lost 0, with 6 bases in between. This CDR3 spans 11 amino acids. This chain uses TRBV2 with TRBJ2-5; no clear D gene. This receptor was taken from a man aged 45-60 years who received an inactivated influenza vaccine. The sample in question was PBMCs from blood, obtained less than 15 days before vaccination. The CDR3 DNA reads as TGTGCCACCGGGTACCAAGAGACCCAGTACTTC. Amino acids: CATGYQETQYF.